These 16 T cell receptor beta chains came from one sample sequenced in a study of human T cells and chemical hapten exposure. One entry per CDR3 protein results from TCRdb running MiXCR on the RACE reads. This sample carries hundreds of thousands of distinct CDR3 sequences, just under 6.5% of them seen once, and the ten largest clones take around 5.6%. Stated time point: patch test 2, 6 weeks after DPC sensitization. Stated treatment: therapeutic diphenylcyclopropenone sensitization with weekly scalp DPC. The sequences come from whole blood, collected in connection with sensitization to the hapten diphenylcyclopropenone (DPC). The receptors derive from a woman aged 18 to 35 with alopecia areata. Some clones in this sample may be carry-over from other donors' samples.

CDR3 in amino acids: CASSPGLAGGEETQYF. CDR3 bases: TGTGCCAGCAGCCCGGGACTAGCGGGGGGTGAAGAGACCCAGTACTTC. The genes are TRBV7-9 and TRBJ2-5, with 15 bases fitting TRBD2. Germline-derived CDR1 and CDR2 are SEHNR and FQNEAQ (reference sequence). Trimming at V came to 5 bases and at J to 3 bases, leaving 4 bases not matched to a gene. The CDR3 consists of 16 residues. Complete variable domain (other parts from reference TRBV7-9 and TRBJ2-5): DTGVSQNPRHKITKRGQNVTFRCDPISEHNRLYWYRQTLGQGPEFLTYFQNEAQLEKSRLLSDRFSAERPKGSFSTLEIQRTEQGDSAMYLCASSPGLAGGEETQYFGPGTRLLVL.

This clonotype occurred a few times. The CDR3 sequence: CASRQQGAGQPQHF. DNA of the CDR3: TGTGCCAGCAGACAACAGGGGGCTGGACAGCCCCAGCATTTT. The chain has TRBV5-6 and TRBJ1-5, with 9 positions matching TRBD1. Unmatched junction bases numbered 7, after V lost 5 bases and J lost 7 bases. This CDR3 comprises 14 residues. Germline V gives CDR1 SGHDT, CDR2 YYEEEE.

This clonotype was picked up many times. The rearrangement links TRBV20-1 to TRBJ2-1; D not resolved. The length of the CDR3 is 15 residues. The germline V gene encodes CDR1 DFQATT and CDR2 SNEGSKA (reference sequence). Trimming left V 0 bases short and J 7 bases short, with 16 bases between. The CDR3 region is CSARDRAGAGNEQFF. The CDR3 DNA follows: TGCAGTGCTAGAGATCGGGCAGGCGCTGGTAATGAGCAGTTCTTC.

This clonotype was detected ten times or more. The chain carries TRBV2 and TRBJ1-6, with no clear D. Trimming took 5 bases from V and 7 from J, leaving 9 bases between them. Per the germline V gene, CDR1 is SNHLY and CDR2 is FYNNEI. The CDR3 is 13 residues long. The chain's CDR3 is CASSPVRNSPLHF. CDR3 nucleotide sequence: TGTGCCAGCAGTCCTGTGAGAAATTCACCCCTCCACTTT.

This clonotype has at least ten counts. This chain uses TRBV20-1 with TRBJ1-6; the D is unclear. The CDR3 runs to 14 residues. V lost 6 bases to trimming and J lost 8 bases, with 17 bases between them. Germline assignment: CDR1 DFQATT and CDR2 SNEGSKA (reference sequence). Written as DNA, the CDR3 is TGCAGTGCCAGGCGGGCGACCCTGTATTCACCCCTCCACTTT. This translates into CSARRATLYSPLHF.

The chain employs TRBV20-1 and TRBJ2-3; TRBD2 might be the D (5 bases). Germline lookup yields CDR1 DFQATT and CDR2 SNEGSKA (reference sequence). V was pared by 3 bases and J by 2 bases, with 12 bases between. This CDR3 has 14 residues. CDR3 DNA sequence: TGCAGTGCTAGTATAGGACTCGTCACAGATACGCAGTATTTT. Translating gives CSASIGLVTDTQYF.

The chain links TRBV10-3 to TRBJ2-3; D possibly matches TRBD1 or TRBD2 (7 bases each). The germline gives CDR1 ENHRY, CDR2 SYGVKD. V gave up 3 bases and J gave up 0 bases, with 13 bases separating them. The CDR3 consists of 16 residues. The CDR3 nucleotides read TGTGCCATCAGTGACAGGGGGGGCCCTAGCACAGATACGCAGTATTTT. Its protein is CAISDRGGPSTDTQYF.

Notes on this clonotype: One base away lies a much larger clone, so this may be a sequencing read error. The chain links TRBV20-1 to TRBJ1-5; D is uncertain. V was clipped by 3 bases and J by 3 bases, with 9 bases between them. CDR3 length equals 13 residues. Germline CDR1 and CDR2: DFQATT and SNEGSKA (reference sequence). As DNA, the CDR3 is TGCAGTGCTAGCAGGACCCACAATCAGCCCCAGCATTTT. Amino acids: CSASRTHNQPQHF.

This clonotype was recorded a few times. The DNA for the CDR3 is TGTGCCAGCAGTTTGTACAGGGCGGATATCAATCAGCCCCAGCATTTT. It is translated as CASSLYRADINQPQHF. V and J are TRBV28 and TRBJ1-5, with D perhaps matching TRBD1 (6 bases). Trimming left V 3 bases short and J 3 bases short, with 15 bases between. This CDR3 is 16 amino acids long. The V gene's germline CDR1 is MDHEN and CDR2 SYDVKM.

This clonotype was seen repeatedly, ten times or more. The chain carries TRBV3-1 and TRBJ1-6, with TRBD1 identical over 7 bases. CDR1 is LGHDT and CDR2 is YNNKEL in the germline V gene (reference sequence). V lost 5 bases to trimming and J lost 7 bases; unmatched junction nucleotides: 5. This CDR3 has 14 residues. The DNA for the CDR3 is TGTGCCAGCAGCTCCCGACAGGGAAATTCACCCCTCCACTTT. Amino acid sequence: CASSSRQGNSPLHF.

This clonotype has more than one count but fewer than ten. This rearrangement joins TRBV3-1 to TRBJ1-1; no reliable D call. This CDR3 region has 15 residues. Germline lookup yields CDR1 LGHDT and CDR2 YNNKEL (reference sequence). V lost 4 bases and J lost 1, with 13 bases in between. CDR3 region: CASSPITPGNTEAFF. The CDR3 DNA is TGTGCCAGCAGCCCCATTACACCTGGGAACACTGAAGCTTTCTTT.

This clonotype was recorded many times. V and J are TRBV12-3 or TRBV12-4 and TRBJ1-1; D unresolved. The V and J ends lost 10 bases and 2 bases respectively, with 14 bases between them. The CDR3 is 13 amino acids. The CDR3 DNA follows: TGTGCCATCACGATGAGGGTAAACACTGAAGCTTTCTTT. The encoded protein is CAITMRVNTEAFF.

The chain has TRBV3-1 and TRBJ2-2, with D tentatively TRBD2 (5 bases). CDR3 size: 14 residues. Deletions cut 4 bases from V and 0 bases from J, with 6 bases between. CDR1 and CDR2 (germline): LGHDT, YNNKEL (reference sequence). DNA of the CDR3: TGTGCCAGCAGCCCACTAGCGAACACCGGGGAGCTGTTTTTT. Amino acids: CASSPLANTGELFF.

This clonotype was picked up a small number of times. The gene calls are TRBV27 and TRBJ2-5; 7 nucleotides match TRBD1. The CDR3 consists of 15 residues. V gave up 5 bases and J gave up 4 bases; unmatched junction bases: 10. Germline V gene lookup returns CDR1 MNHEY and CDR2 SMNVEV (reference sequence). In nucleotides, the CDR3 is TGTGCCAGCAGTCCGGACAGGTTGGGGTCAGAGACCCAGTACTTC. Translating gives CASSPDRLGSETQYF.

The V and J genes are TRBV14 and TRBJ2-3, with TRBD2 matching 8 bases. V was pared by 2 bases and J by 2 bases, with 9 bases of the junction left unmatched. CDR1 is SGHDN and CDR2 is FVKESK in the germline V gene. The CDR3 is 17 amino acids. Written as DNA, the CDR3 is TGTGCCAGCAGCCAATTTAGCGGGGAAATCGTCACAGATACGCAGTATTTT. Translating gives CASSQFSGEIVTDTQYF.

This clonotype has a count of ten or more. The CDR3 nucleotides read TGTGCCAGCAGTTCCGACGACTACAATGAGCAGTTCTTC. Its protein product is CASSSDDYNEQFF. The chain joins TRBV6-2 or TRBV6-3 to TRBJ2-1; no clear D. The CDR3 has 13 residues. With 4 bases removed from V and 3 bases from J, the gap between germline ends came to 7 bases. CDR1 and CDR2 from the germline V gene are MNHEY and SVGEGT.